These 5 T cell receptor beta chains originate from one sample sequenced in a study of neoadjuvant anti-PD-1 for oral cavity cancer. Method: immunoSEQ multiplex PCR; TCRdb's copy keeps in-frame clones and lacks some. This table has 8,500 to 10,000 clones, 64% appearing once. Regarding time point: after neoadjuvant nivolumab, at surgical resection. Sequenced material: PBMCs, taken after nivolumab (anti-PD-1) treatment. These receptors were taken from a person aged 40 to 85 with oral cavity squamous cell carcinoma.

The chain uses TRBV11-2 and TRBJ2-2; D might be TRBD2 (5 bases). V shed 6 bases and J shed 2 bases, with 13 bases lying between them. This CDR3 region has 15 residues. Per the germline V gene, CDR1 is SGHAT and CDR2 is FQNNGV. The CDR3 bases are TGTGCCAGCAGACACCGGGATTTCAACACCGGGGAGCTGTTTTTT. It translates to CASRHRDFNTGELFF.

V is TRBV27 and J is TRBJ2-2, with unresolved D. The ends were cut back, 5 bases at V and 4 bases at J, with 11 bases in the middle. The CDR3 covers 14 residues. Germline assignment: CDR1 MNHEY and CDR2 SMNVEV (reference sequence). The CDR3 loop is CASSDFYRTGELFF. CDR3 nucleotides: TGTGCCAGCAGTGACTTCTACCGCACCGGGGAGCTGTTTTTT.

The V gene is TRBV7-8, the J gene TRBJ2-5; tentatively, D is TRBD2 (6 bases). The CDR3 extends over 15 amino acids. Per germline, CDR1 SGHVS and CDR2 FQNEAQ. The V and J ends lost 5 bases and 0 bases respectively, with 13 bases between them. The CDR3 loop is CASSATRTNQETQYF. CDR3 DNA: TGTGCCAGCAGCGCCACCCGGACTAACCAAGAGACCCAGTACTTC.

This clone was seen more than once but under ten times. CDR3 sequence reads: CASSFGGPNTGELFF. Here the CDR3 DNA reads TGTGCCAGCAGCTTCGGGGGCCCGAACACCGGGGAGCTGTTTTTT. J is TRBJ2-2 and V is TRBV5-4, with D perhaps TRBD1 or TRBD2 (6 bases each). The CDR3 spans 15 residues. Germline V gives CDR1 SGHNT, CDR2 YYREEE (reference sequence). V lost 2 bases and J 0 bases, leaving 8 bases between the germline ends.

The chain couples TRBV5-1 to TRBJ2-7; no definite D call. V gave up 4 bases and J gave up 3 bases, with 8 bases separating them. CDR1 is SGHRS, CDR2 YFSETQ, per germline. The CDR3 length is 12 residues. The DNA of the CDR3 is TGCGCCAGCAGCAAAGACAACTACGAGCAGTACTTC. Translated, it gives CASSKDNYEQYF.